What follows are 28 T cell receptor beta chains derived from one specimen sequenced in a study of beta chain features in type 1 diabetes. The whole isolated RNA underwent reverse transcription, so sequencing captured expressed TCRB transcripts. Assay used: immunoSEQ multiplex PCR; TCRdb lists only in-frame clones, some missing. The sample lists hundreds of thousands of clones; 10% to 12% were seen once. The source material was naive CD4+ T cells from blood. These receptors all come from a woman aged 18-30 years in good health.

This clone was seen a few times. This chain uses TRBV7-2 with TRBJ2-3; D is unclear. This CDR3 has 14 amino acids. Germline V CDR1 and CDR2: SGHTA, FQGNSA. Trimming shortened V by 5 bases and J by 2 bases, and 11 bases separated the two germline ends. The CDR3 protein is CASSPGYFTDTQYF. CDR3 coding DNA: TGTGCCAGCAGCCCTGGGTACTTCACAGATACGCAGTATTTT.

The rearrangement links TRBV4-1 to TRBJ2-7, with 11 nucleotides matching TRBD2. There are 15 residues in the CDR3. The junction had 4 bases not matched to a gene; V was cut back by 6 bases and J by 0 bases. The germline gives CDR1 MGHRA, CDR2 YSYEKL. CDR3 loop: CASRSGTSGSYEQYF. As DNA, the CDR3 is TGCGCCAGCAGATCCGGGACTAGCGGCTCCTACGAGCAGTACTTC.

This clone has more than one count but fewer than ten. The chain is built from TRBV6-5 and TRBJ2-1; D perhaps matches TRBD2 (6 bases). V was clipped by 5 bases and J by 4 bases, with 15 bases between them. The germline gives CDR1 MNHEY, CDR2 SVGAGI. The CDR3 covers 15 residues. Written as DNA, the CDR3 is TGTGCCAGCAGTCAAACCGGGACTGGATACAATGAGCAGTTCTTC. Translated, it gives CASSQTGTGYNEQFF.

This chain links TRBV9 with TRBJ2-5; no clear D gene. The CDR3 is 15 residues long. Trimming shortened V by 4 bases and J by 3 bases, and 16 bases separated the two germline ends. Germline values: CDR1 SGDLS, CDR2 YYNGEE. In nucleotides, the CDR3 is TGTGCCAGCAGCTCACGGACCACCTGGGAAGAGACCCAGTACTTC. Translation gives CASSSRTTWEETQYF.

CDR3 sequence reads: CASSPRSSDTQYF. The CDR3 DNA reads as TGTGCCAGCTCACCTCGCAGCTCTGATACGCAGTATTTT. The V and J genes are TRBV18 and TRBJ2-3; unclear D gene. The V and J ends lost 3 bases and 6 bases respectively, with 10 bases between them. The CDR3 covers 13 residues. Germline CDR1 and CDR2: KGHSH and LQKENI.

The chain uses TRBV5-1 and TRBJ2-7, with TRBD1 matching over 7 bases. CDR1 and CDR2 (germline): SGHRS, YFSETQ. CDR3 length: 14 residues. The V gene end was trimmed by 4 bases and the J gene end by 2 bases; junction bases not matched to a gene: 6. CDR3 sequence reads: CASSADRYPYEQYF. For the CDR3, the DNA is TGCGCCAGCAGCGCGGACAGGTACCCCTACGAGCAGTACTTC.

The sample holds a few counts of this clone. The chain employs TRBV7-8 and TRBJ2-3, with D unclear. The CDR3 has 12 amino acids. Trimming removed 0 bases from V and 4 bases from J, with 2 bases in between. CDR1 and CDR2 from the germline V gene are SGHVS and FQNEAQ. CDR3 DNA sequence: TGTGCCAGCAGCTTAGCTGCAGATACGCAGTATTTT. Amino acids: CASSLAADTQYF.

V is TRBV27 and J is TRBJ1-2, with D hard to call. Germline CDR1 is MNHEY and CDR2 is SMNVEV (reference sequence). V shed 6 bases and J shed 2 bases, with 4 bases lying between them. The length of the CDR3 is 11 residues. In DNA form, the CDR3 reads TGTGCCAGCAGGGGGAACTATGGCTACACCTTC. Translated, it gives CASRGNYGYTF.

This chain links TRBV18 with TRBJ2-1; possible D gene TRBD2, 6 bases. V lost 3 bases and J lost 6, with 9 bases in between. The CDR3 loop spans 13 amino acids. Per the germline V gene, CDR1 is KGHSH and CDR2 is LQKENI. CDR3 nucleotides: TGTGCCAGCTCACCGGGAGGCCTCAATGAGCAGTTCTTC. Translation: CASSPGGLNEQFF.

V gene TRBV28 combines with J gene TRBJ2-7; tentatively, D is TRBD1 or TRBD2 (5 bases each). CDR3 length equals 13 residues. The germline V gene has CDR1 MDHEN and CDR2 SYDVKM. Trimming stripped 4 bases from V and 4 bases from J, with 11 bases between. CDR3 amino acids: CASSSGDGYEQYV. In DNA form, the CDR3 reads TGTGCCAGCAGTTCCGGGGACGGATACGAGCAGTACGTC.

This clone has only a few counts. Here the CDR3 reads CASAGGYTGELFF. CDR3 DNA sequence: TGTGCCAGCGCGGGAGGGTACACCGGGGAGCTGTTTTTT. The genes are TRBV14 and TRBJ2-2; 9 positions agree with TRBD2. The junction had 1 base not matched to a gene; V was cut back by 8 bases and J by 3 bases. This CDR3 is 13 amino acids long. CDR1 is SGHDN, CDR2 FVKESK, per germline.

The genes are TRBV6-7 and TRBJ2-7, with D hard to call. TRBV6-7 has ORF status, its function being uncertain. Trimming took off 2 bases at V and 2 bases at J, with 19 bases between the two ends. CDR3 size: 17 residues. DNA for the CDR3: TGTGCCAGCAGTTACCCCCTTCCGGGCGCGCTCCCCTACGAGCAGTACGTC. Encoded protein: CASSYPLPGALPYEQYV.

A few counts support this clone. J is TRBJ2-2 and V is TRBV5-4; a possible D gene is TRBD1 (5 bases). V gave up 4 bases and J gave up 8 bases, with 9 bases separating them. CDR3 length equals 12 residues. In germline, CDR1 is SGHNT, CDR2 YYREEE (reference sequence). The CDR3 bases are TGTGCCAGCAGCCGCAGACAGGGGGAGCTGTTTTTT. Translated, it gives CASSRRQGELFF.

In DNA form, the CDR3 reads TGTGCCAGCAGCCGACTAGCGGGCAATGAGCAGTTCTTC. Protein sequence: CASSRLAGNEQFF. The chain combines TRBV7-2 with TRBJ2-1; TRBD2 matches at 10 bases. Germline CDR1 SGHTA, CDR2 FQGNSA. Trimming at V came to 5 bases and at J to 6 bases, leaving 1 base not matched to a gene. The CDR3 totals 13 residues.

Points on this clone: This may arise from a read error, as a much more abundant clone is one base away. The J gene is TRBJ2-5, the V gene TRBV7-3; no clear D. Germline V CDR1 and CDR2: SGHTA, FQGTGA. The germline V and J ends were trimmed by 4 bases and 4 bases, with 4 bases remaining between them. The CDR3 runs 11 residues. In DNA, the CDR3 is TGTGCCAGCAGCTATAGAGAGACCCAGTACTTC. This sequence encodes CASSYRETQYF. Supplemented by reference TRBV7-3 and TRBJ2-5, the full variable domain reads GAGVSQTPSNKVTEKGKYVELRCDPISGHTALYWYRQSLGQGPEFLIYFQGTGAADDSGLPNDRFFAVRPEGSVSTLKIQRTERGDSAVYLCASSYRETQYFGPGTRLLVL.

This clone was seen a handful of times. The chain has TRBV6-5 and TRBJ2-7; D is unresolved. Trimming removed 0 bases from V and 0 bases from J, with 12 bases in between. The CDR3 totals 16 residues. Germline V lookup: CDR1 MNHEY, CDR2 SVGAGI. CDR3 region: CASSYSAFWSSYEQYV. CDR3 sequence (DNA): TGTGCCAGCAGTTACTCCGCGTTTTGGAGCTCCTACGAGCAGTACGTC.

This clone was recorded a few times. The rearrangement uses TRBV7-8 and TRBJ2-3; D remains ambiguous. CDR1 and CDR2 from the germline V gene are SGHVS and FQNEAQ. V gave up 1 base and J gave up 4 bases, with 12 bases separating them. The CDR3 sequence is 15 residues long. CDR3 nucleotide sequence: TGTGCCAGCAGCTTAGTTACCTACTCGTCAGATACGCAGTATTTT. Translated: CASSLVTYSSDTQYF.

The CDR3 loop reads CASMSGAWNTEAFF. Written as DNA, the CDR3 is TGTGCCAGCATGTCAGGGGCGTGGAACACTGAAGCTTTCTTT. The chain recombines TRBV6-6 with TRBJ1-1; D perhaps matches TRBD1 (6 bases). Trimming stripped 7 bases from V and 1 base from J, with 13 bases between. The CDR3 has 14 residues. Germline-derived CDR1 and CDR2 are MNHNY and SVGAGI (reference sequence).

V gene TRBV14 combines with J gene TRBJ2-7, with TRBD1 matching over 12 bases. From germline, CDR1 is SGHDN and CDR2 FVKESK. CDR3 length: 15 amino acids. After removal of 5 bases from V and 6 bases from J, the junction contained 8 bases not matched to a gene. CDR3 in DNA: TGTGCCAGCAGCGCCCGGGACAGGGGGCTAATCGAGCAGTACGTC. Its protein is CASSARDRGLIEQYV.

This clone was seen more than once but under ten times. The chain employs TRBV2 and TRBJ2-7; D is possibly TRBD1 (6 bases). The V gene's germline CDR1 is SNHLY and CDR2 FYNNEI. The CDR3 totals 12 residues. V lost 3 bases to trimming and J lost 4 bases, with 7 bases between them. Here the CDR3 reads CASSDTGYEQYV. CDR3 DNA sequence: TGTGCCAGCAGTGATACAGGGTACGAGCAGTACGTC.

This chain joins TRBV6-5 and TRBJ2-3; D is unclear. In germline, CDR1 is MNHEY, CDR2 SVGAGI. This CDR3 is built from 13 residues. Between the trimmed V and J ends, which lost 2 bases and 3 bases, there was a span of 6 bases. The CDR3 DNA follows: TGTGCCAGCAGTTACACATTTACAGATACGCAGTATTTT. Its protein is CASSYTFTDTQYF.

This rearrangement joins TRBV1 to TRBJ2-5; no DNA check was done on the table's D call, TRBD2. TRBV1 is a pseudogene segment. The length of the CDR3 is 17 residues. Here the CDR3 DNA reads TGCACCAGCAGCCAAGAAGTGCTAGCGGGGGGGCAAAAGACCCAGTACTTC. This codes for CTSSQEVLAGGQKTQYF.

The table lists this clone with a few counts. The chain carries TRBV4-3 and TRBJ2-3; D gene ambiguous. The V and J ends lost 1 base and 6 bases respectively, with 11 bases between them. The CDR3 extends over 14 amino acids. CDR1 is LGHNA and CDR2 is YSLEER in the germline V gene. CDR3 in DNA: TGCGCCAGCAGCCAAGTTTCGACACCCGATACGCAGTATTTT. Encoded protein: CASSQVSTPDTQYF.

The rearrangement uses TRBV7-2 and TRBJ2-5, with 7 bases lining up with TRBD1. CDR1 and CDR2 (germline): SGHTA, FQGNSA. V trimming: 4 bases; J trimming: 1 base; junction bases outside the gene matches: 3. The CDR3 runs to 14 residues. CDR3 amino acids: CASSWGTVQETQYF. In DNA form, the CDR3 reads TGTGCCAGCAGCTGGGGGACAGTCCAAGAGACCCAGTACTTC.

This clone was seen a handful of times. The genes are TRBV29-1 and TRBJ2-1, with D tentatively TRBD1 (6 bases). V lost 3 bases and J 2 bases, leaving 11 bases between the germline ends. Per germline, CDR1 SQVTM and CDR2 ANQGSEA. CDR3 size: 14 residues. CDR3 in amino acids: CSVDRGRTYNEQFF. The CDR3 DNA reads as TGCAGCGTTGACAGGGGACGGACCTACAATGAGCAGTTCTTC.

A few counts support this clone. The same CDR3 can be traced to other DNA sequences in this sample. V gene TRBV30 combines with J gene TRBJ1-4; D unresolved. Trimming cost V 0 bases and J 8 bases, with 4 bases left between them. This CDR3 has 11 residues. Germline CDR1 is GTSNPN and CDR2 is SVGIG (reference sequence). The CDR3 loop reads CAWSVGEKLFF. DNA for the CDR3: TGTGCCTGGAGTGTAGGAGAAAAACTGTTTTTT.

The chain couples TRBV5-1 to TRBJ2-4; 7 positions match TRBD1. CDR1 SGHRS and CDR2 YFSETQ come from the germline V gene. The CDR3 runs to 17 residues. V was clipped by 2 bases and J by 0 bases; unmatched bases: 8. The CDR3 region is CASSFNLQGLAKNIQYF. In nucleotides, the CDR3 is TGCGCCAGCAGCTTCAATCTACAGGGGCTAGCCAAAAACATTCAGTACTTC.

There are a few counts of this clone. The chain is built from TRBV30 and TRBJ2-5; no clear D gene. Trimming pared 2 bases from V and 4 bases from J, leaving 11 bases between. The CDR3 runs to 13 residues. Per germline, CDR1 GTSNPN and CDR2 SVGIG (reference sequence). The CDR3 DNA sequence: TGTGCCTGGAGTCTGGGTTTGGGAGAGACCCAGTACTTC. Amino acid sequence: CAWSLGLGETQYF.